These T cell receptor beta chains were read from a single sample in a study of T cell changes during pregnancy in multiple sclerosis. Profiled with immunoSEQ multiplex PCR; TCRdb holds only in-frame clones, not every one. The repertoire holds tens of thousands of clones, with 75% to 95% as singletons. The source was CD8+ T cells from peripheral blood mononuclear cells, collected before pregnancy. These receptor sequences come from a female donor with multiple sclerosis, enrolled in a pregnancy study. CDR3s include the opening cysteine and the closing phenylalanine or tryptophan. Each record gives: J gene, D gene, clone size, V gene, CDR3 DNA, CDR3 protein. D genes are given only for firm matches. Clone sizes are given selectively: once, few, many, or a class where the clone is expanded.

j_call: TRBJ2-3
d_call: TRBD2
clone_size: NA
v_call: TRBV4-2
cdr3_nt: TGTGCCAGCAGCCAAAACGAAGCGGGAGGTGGTGCAGATACGCAGTATTTT
cdr3_aa: CASSQNEAGGGADTQYF

j_call: TRBJ1-1
d_call: NA
clone_size: once
v_call: TRBV6-6
cdr3_nt: TGTGCCAGCACCAAGACAGGAAGGAACACTGAAGCTTTCTTT
cdr3_aa: CASTKTGRNTEAFF

j_call: TRBJ2-2
d_call: NA
clone_size: NA
v_call: TRBV5-4
cdr3_nt: TGTGCCAGCAGCTTGCTTGCAGGGCCTTTGAACACCGGGGAGCTGTTTTTT
cdr3_aa: CASSLLAGPLNTGELFF

j_call: TRBJ1-5
d_call: TRBD1
clone_size: NA
v_call: TRBV10-2
cdr3_nt: TGCGCCAGCAGCAGAGGGACAGGGGATCGGCCCCAGCATTTT
cdr3_aa: CASSRGTGDRPQHF

j_call: TRBJ2-6
d_call: NA
clone_size: NA
v_call: TRBV4-3
cdr3_nt: TGCGCCAGCAGCCAGGGGGACTCAAGCTCTGGGGCCAACGTCCTGACTTTC
cdr3_aa: CASSQGDSSSGANVLTF

j_call: TRBJ2-6
d_call: NA
clone_size: NA
v_call: TRBV7-9
cdr3_nt: TGTGCCAGCAGCCGGTTGTCTGGGGCCAACGTCCTGACTTTC
cdr3_aa: CASSRLSGANVLTF

j_call: TRBJ2-1
d_call: TRBD2
clone_size: NA
v_call: TRBV19
cdr3_nt: TGTGCCAGTAGTAACGCGGGAGGAAGGAATGAGCAGTTCTTC
cdr3_aa: CASSNAGGRNEQFF

j_call: TRBJ2-3
d_call: TRBD2
clone_size: NA
v_call: TRBV29-1
cdr3_nt: TGCAGCGTTGAAGATCTATATTTCCTAGCGGGAGTTCCCACAGATACGCAGTATTTT
cdr3_aa: CSVEDLYFLAGVPTDTQYF

j_call: TRBJ2-7
d_call: TRBD1
clone_size: NA
v_call: TRBV5-1
cdr3_nt: TGCGCCAGCAGCATAGGACAGGTGCACTACGAGCAGTACTTC
cdr3_aa: CASSIGQVHYEQYF

j_call: TRBJ2-1
d_call: NA
clone_size: NA
v_call: TRBV7-9
cdr3_nt: TGTGCCAGCAGCCCGGGACAAGCTTACTCCTACAATGAGCAGTTCTTC
cdr3_aa: CASSPGQAYSYNEQFF

j_call: TRBJ2-1
d_call: TRBD1
clone_size: NA
v_call: TRBV2
cdr3_nt: TGTGCCAGCAGCACGCTTTCGGACAGGGTTCGTAACAATGAGCAGTTCTTC
cdr3_aa: CASSTLSDRVRNNEQFF

j_call: TRBJ2-3
d_call: TRBD2
clone_size: NA
v_call: TRBV7-9
cdr3_nt: TGTGCCAGCAGCCCGAGACTAGCGGATGAGAATACGCAGTATTTT
cdr3_aa: CASSPRLADENTQYF

j_call: TRBJ1-4
d_call: NA
clone_size: NA
v_call: TRBV2
cdr3_nt: TGTGCCAGCGAGGACAGAGCAACTAATGAAAAACTGTTTTTT
cdr3_aa: CASEDRATNEKLFF

j_call: TRBJ1-2
d_call: NA
clone_size: NA
v_call: TRBV5-5
cdr3_nt: TGTGCCAGCAGCTTGGGACTAGCGACAGCTAACTATGGCTACACCTTC
cdr3_aa: CASSLGLATANYGYTF

j_call: TRBJ2-1
d_call: NA
clone_size: NA
v_call: TRBV6-1
cdr3_nt: TGTGCCAGCAGTGAAACGAATGGACAGTACAATGAGCAGTTCTTC
cdr3_aa: CASSETNGQYNEQFF

j_call: TRBJ2-1
d_call: TRBD2
clone_size: NA
v_call: TRBV5-5
cdr3_nt: TGTGCCAGCAGCGATAGCGGGACCGCCTACAATGAGCAGTTCTTC
cdr3_aa: CASSDSGTAYNEQFF

j_call: TRBJ2-2
d_call: TRBD1
clone_size: few
v_call: TRBV5-4
cdr3_nt: TGTGCCCAGAGACAGGGGGCGGTCGGGGAGCTGTTTTTT
cdr3_aa: CAQRQGAVGELFF

j_call: TRBJ2-7
d_call: NA
clone_size: NA
v_call: TRBV7-9
cdr3_nt: TGTGCCAGCAGCTTAGGGGCTAGCGCTCCCTACGAGCAGTACTTC
cdr3_aa: CASSLGASAPYEQYF

j_call: TRBJ2-2
d_call: NA
clone_size: NA
v_call: TRBV6-4
cdr3_nt: TGTGCCAGCAGTGATATGACCGGGGAGCTGTTTTTT
cdr3_aa: CASSDMTGELFF

j_call: TRBJ2-3
d_call: TRBD2
clone_size: large
v_call: TRBV6-1
cdr3_nt: TGTGCCAGCAGTGAAGATACGGGAGGGGCAGATACGCAGTATTTT
cdr3_aa: CASSEDTGGADTQYF

j_call: TRBJ2-7
d_call: TRBD1
clone_size: NA
v_call: TRBV7-6
cdr3_nt: TGTGCCAGCAGCTCCCCAGGGGGTCGGGAGCAGTACTTC
cdr3_aa: CASSSPGGREQYF

j_call: TRBJ2-7
d_call: TRBD2
clone_size: NA
v_call: TRBV4-1
cdr3_nt: TGCGCCAGCAGCTTACGAGCGGGAGGGCCCCGCGAGCAGTACTTC
cdr3_aa: CASSLRAGGPREQYF

j_call: TRBJ1-4
d_call: NA
clone_size: once
v_call: TRBV7-8
cdr3_nt: TGTGCCAGCAGCGGTATCGAGGGGGTCGGAACTAATGAAAAACTGTTTTTT
cdr3_aa: CASSGIEGVGTNEKLFF

j_call: TRBJ2-6
d_call: NA
clone_size: NA
v_call: TRBV27
cdr3_nt: TGTGCCAGCACCTACTCTGGGGCCAACGTCCTGACTTTC
cdr3_aa: CASTYSGANVLTF

j_call: TRBJ2-3
d_call: TRBD2
clone_size: NA
v_call: TRBV7-2
cdr3_nt: TGTGCCAGCAGCGCACTAGCGGGAGGAGGGGCAGATACGCAGTATTTT
cdr3_aa: CASSALAGGGADTQYF

j_call: TRBJ2-1
d_call: TRBD2
clone_size: NA
v_call: TRBV11-2
cdr3_nt: TGTGCCAGCAGCACTGGGACTATGAAGAATGAGCAGTTCTTC
cdr3_aa: CASSTGTMKNEQFF

j_call: TRBJ2-2
d_call: TRBD2
clone_size: NA
v_call: TRBV6-1
cdr3_nt: TGTGCCAGCAGTGAAATTGCGGGAGCTGGGACCGGGGAGCTGTTTTTT
cdr3_aa: CASSEIAGAGTGELFF

j_call: TRBJ2-7
d_call: NA
clone_size: NA
v_call: TRBV28
cdr3_nt: TGTGCCAGCAGTTTTCAGGGGTCCGAGCAGTACTTC
cdr3_aa: CASSFQGSEQYF

j_call: TRBJ2-1
d_call: TRBD2
clone_size: NA
v_call: TRBV27
cdr3_nt: TGTGCCAGCAGCAAACCCGGGACTAGCGGGTACAATGAGCAGTTCTTC
cdr3_aa: CASSKPGTSGYNEQFF

j_call: TRBJ1-1
d_call: TRBD1
clone_size: NA
v_call: TRBV19
cdr3_nt: TGTGCCAGTAGTTCCCTCCCCCAGGGGGCGAACACTGAAGCTTTCTTT
cdr3_aa: CASSSLPQGANTEAFF

j_call: TRBJ2-2
d_call: NA
clone_size: NA
v_call: TRBV11-3
cdr3_nt: TGTGCCAGCAGCTTATCTACCGGGGAGCTGTTTTTT
cdr3_aa: CASSLSTGELFF

j_call: TRBJ2-3
d_call: TRBD2
clone_size: NA
v_call: TRBV4-3
cdr3_nt: TGCGCCAGCAGCCAAGATCTGGGAGGGAGAGGCACAGATACGCAGTATTTT
cdr3_aa: CASSQDLGGRGTDTQYF

j_call: TRBJ1-5
d_call: TRBD1
clone_size: NA
v_call: TRBV28
cdr3_nt: TGTGCCAGCAGCAAGGACAGGGGCGGCCAGCCCCAGCATTTT
cdr3_aa: CASSKDRGGQPQHF

j_call: TRBJ1-4
d_call: NA
clone_size: NA
v_call: TRBV6-6
cdr3_nt: TGTGCCAGCAGTGGACGGGAAAATGAAAAACTGTTTTTT
cdr3_aa: CASSGRENEKLFF

j_call: TRBJ1-1
d_call: NA
clone_size: NA
v_call: TRBV6-1
cdr3_nt: TGTGCCAGCAGTGAAGGGTACGGGAACACTGAAGCTTTCTTT
cdr3_aa: CASSEGYGNTEAFF

j_call: TRBJ2-5
d_call: TRBD2
clone_size: NA
v_call: TRBV4-3
cdr3_nt: TGCGCCAGCAGCCAAAAGCGGGGTTGGGAGACCCAGTACTTC
cdr3_aa: CASSQKRGWETQYF

j_call: TRBJ2-7
d_call: TRBD2
clone_size: NA
v_call: TRBV27
cdr3_nt: TGTGCCAGCAGTTTATCTCCAGGGCTAGCGGACTACGAGCAGTACTTC
cdr3_aa: CASSLSPGLADYEQYF

j_call: TRBJ2-7
d_call: TRBD2
clone_size: NA
v_call: TRBV27
cdr3_nt: TGTGCCAGCAGTTTACTGAGCGGGGGACTCTCCTACGAGCAGTACTTC
cdr3_aa: CASSLLSGGLSYEQYF

j_call: TRBJ2-1
d_call: NA
clone_size: NA
v_call: TRBV27
cdr3_nt: TGTGCCAGCAGTTTGAGGTTCTCCTACAATGAGCAGTTCTTC
cdr3_aa: CASSLRFSYNEQFF

j_call: TRBJ1-2
d_call: NA
clone_size: NA
v_call: TRBV19
cdr3_nt: TGTGCCAGTAGTATGAGAAATACAGTCTACACCTTC
cdr3_aa: CASSMRNTVYTF

j_call: TRBJ1-1
d_call: TRBD1
clone_size: NA
v_call: TRBV7-9
cdr3_nt: TGTGCCAGCAGGCCCGGACAGGGGCCCTCTCTTGGAACTGAAGCTTTCTTT
cdr3_aa: CASRPGQGPSLGTEAFF

j_call: TRBJ2-7
d_call: TRBD1
clone_size: NA
v_call: TRBV5-6
cdr3_nt: TGTGCCAGCAGCTTGGTGGGACAGTCTCACGAGCAGTACTTC
cdr3_aa: CASSLVGQSHEQYF

j_call: TRBJ2-3
d_call: NA
clone_size: NA
v_call: TRBV4-2
cdr3_nt: TGTGCCAGCAGCCAAGATGATTACGGAGATACGCAGTATTTT
cdr3_aa: CASSQDDYGDTQYF

j_call: TRBJ1-1
d_call: NA
clone_size: NA
v_call: TRBV6-6
cdr3_nt: TGTGCCAGCAGTTACAAGAACCCGGACACTGAAGCTTTCTTT
cdr3_aa: CASSYKNPDTEAFF

j_call: TRBJ2-7
d_call: NA
clone_size: NA
v_call: TRBV29-1
cdr3_nt: TGCAGCGTTGACGGCGGGACCCGCTACGAGCAGTACTTC
cdr3_aa: CSVDGGTRYEQYF

j_call: TRBJ2-3
d_call: TRBD2
clone_size: once
v_call: TRBV10-3
cdr3_nt: TGTGCCATCGGGGGGGACTACCTCACAGATACGCAGTATTTT
cdr3_aa: CAIGGDYLTDTQYF